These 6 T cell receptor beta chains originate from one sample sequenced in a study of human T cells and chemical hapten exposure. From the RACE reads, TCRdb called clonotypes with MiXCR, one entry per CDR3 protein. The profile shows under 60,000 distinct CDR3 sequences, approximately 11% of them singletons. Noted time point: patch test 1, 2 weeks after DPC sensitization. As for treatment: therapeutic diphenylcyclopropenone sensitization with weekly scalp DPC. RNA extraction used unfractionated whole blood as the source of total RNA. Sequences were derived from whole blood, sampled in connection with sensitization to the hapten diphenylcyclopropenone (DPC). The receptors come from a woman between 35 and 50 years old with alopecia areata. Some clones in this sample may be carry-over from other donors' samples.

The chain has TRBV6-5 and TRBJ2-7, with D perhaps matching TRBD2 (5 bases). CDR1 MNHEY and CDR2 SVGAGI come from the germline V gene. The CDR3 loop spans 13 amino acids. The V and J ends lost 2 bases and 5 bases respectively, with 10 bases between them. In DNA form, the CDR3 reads TGTGCCAGCAGTTACGAGCGGTCCCACGAGCAGTACTTC. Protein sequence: CASSYERSHEQYF.

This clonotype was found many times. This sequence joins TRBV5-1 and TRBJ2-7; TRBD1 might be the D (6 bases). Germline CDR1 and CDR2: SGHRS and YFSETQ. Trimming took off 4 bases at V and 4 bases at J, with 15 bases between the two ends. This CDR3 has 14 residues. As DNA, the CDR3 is TGCGCCAGCAGCCTGGAACAGGGTCGTTACGAGCAGTACTTC. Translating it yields CASSLEQGRYEQYF.

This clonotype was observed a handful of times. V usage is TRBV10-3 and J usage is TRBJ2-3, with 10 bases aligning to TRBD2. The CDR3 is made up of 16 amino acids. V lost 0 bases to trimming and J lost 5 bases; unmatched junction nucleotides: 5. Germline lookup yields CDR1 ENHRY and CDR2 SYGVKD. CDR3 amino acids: CAISESGLAGEDTQYF. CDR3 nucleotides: TGTGCCATCAGTGAGTCAGGGCTAGCGGGGGAAGATACGCAGTATTTT.

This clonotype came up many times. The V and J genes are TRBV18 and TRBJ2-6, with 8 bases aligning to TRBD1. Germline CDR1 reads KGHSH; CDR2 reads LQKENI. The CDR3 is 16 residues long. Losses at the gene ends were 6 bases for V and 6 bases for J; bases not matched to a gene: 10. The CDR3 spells CASSPPGGGEANVLTF. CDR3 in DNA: TGTGCCAGCTCGCCGCCAGGGGGCGGTGAGGCCAACGTCCTGACTTTC. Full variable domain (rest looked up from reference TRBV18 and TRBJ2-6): NAGVMQNPRHLVRRRGQEARLRCSPMKGHSHVYWYRQLPEEGLKFMVYLQKENIIDESGMPKERFSAEFPKEGPSILRIQQVVRGDSAAYFCASSPPGGGEANVLTFGAGSRLTVL.

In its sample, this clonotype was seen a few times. In DNA, the CDR3 is TGTGCCAGCAGTCCGACAGGGTTTGATGGCTACACCTTC. Amino acids: CASSPTGFDGYTF. The chain links TRBV6-5 to TRBJ1-2; TRBD1 agrees at 7 bases. Trimming removed 5 bases from V and 6 bases from J; junction bases left unmatched: 6. This CDR3 comprises 13 residues. The germline CDR1 and CDR2 sequences are MNHEY and SVGAGI.

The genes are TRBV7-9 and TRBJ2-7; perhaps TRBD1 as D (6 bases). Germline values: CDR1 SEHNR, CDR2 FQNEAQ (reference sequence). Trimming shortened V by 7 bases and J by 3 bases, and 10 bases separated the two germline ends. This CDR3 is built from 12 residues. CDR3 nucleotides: TGTGCCAGCAAAGGGACAAACTACGAGCAGTACTTC. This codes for CASKGTNYEQYF.